Listed below are T cell receptor beta chains from one sample, sequenced in a study of response to subunit inactivated influenza vaccine. TCRdb re-derived calls from the RT-PCR reads in MiXCR, one entry per CDR3 protein. The table lists approximately 290,000 distinct CDR3 sequences, 20% to 25% of them singletons. The specimen was PBMCs from blood, collected approximately 22 months after vaccination. The origin of the receptors is a man aged 50 to 69 who received an inactivated influenza vaccine. Both conserved end residues are trimmed from each CDR3. Clone size appears in some rows only: once, few, many, or a class for an expanded clone.

. TRBV7-2 ASSLVSGYT
. TRBV5-1 ASSLGPFATNEKLF
few TRBV29-1 SVQQGRMNTEAF
few TRBV7-2 ASSSTSGNYGYT
. TRBV5-1 ASSPGTLSTDTQY
many TRBV6-2/TRBV6-3 ASSRPDRANGYT
. TRBV7-2 ASSRIDPMTAF
few TRBV20-1 SAPYYLSYNEQF
few TRBV5-1 ASRPAGLGYT
. TRBV29-1 SVGGDYGYT
few TRBV6-2/TRBV6-3 ASRLLEEANTEAF